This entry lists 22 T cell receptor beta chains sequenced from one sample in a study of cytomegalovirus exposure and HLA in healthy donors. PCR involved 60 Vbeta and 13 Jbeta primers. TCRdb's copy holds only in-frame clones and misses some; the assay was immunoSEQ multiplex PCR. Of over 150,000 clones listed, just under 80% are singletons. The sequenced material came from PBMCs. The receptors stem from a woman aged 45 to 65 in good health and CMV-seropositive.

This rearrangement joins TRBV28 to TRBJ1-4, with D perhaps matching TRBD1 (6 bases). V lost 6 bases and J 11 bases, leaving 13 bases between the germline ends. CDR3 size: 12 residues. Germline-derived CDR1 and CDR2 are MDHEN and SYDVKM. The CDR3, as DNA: TGTGCCAGCAGGGGGACAAGGCCTAAACTGTTTTTT. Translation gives CASRGTRPKLFF.

CDR3 in amino acids: CASSPRAGHSYNEQFF. In DNA form, the CDR3 reads TGTGCCAGCAGCCCCAGGGCAGGGCACTCCTACAATGAGCAGTTCTTC. This chain connects TRBV5-6 to TRBJ2-1; a weak D match, TRBD1 (5 bases). CDR3 length equals 16 residues. The germline V gene has CDR1 SGHDT and CDR2 YYEEEE. Trimming took off 4 bases at V and 0 bases at J, with 14 bases between the two ends.

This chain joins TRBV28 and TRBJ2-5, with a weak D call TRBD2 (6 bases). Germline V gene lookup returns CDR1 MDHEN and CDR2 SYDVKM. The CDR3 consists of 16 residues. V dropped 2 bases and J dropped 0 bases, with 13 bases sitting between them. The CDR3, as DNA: TGTGCCAGCAGTTTAATGGGCCGGGGGTACCAAGAGACCCAGTACTTC. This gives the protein CASSLMGRGYQETQYF.

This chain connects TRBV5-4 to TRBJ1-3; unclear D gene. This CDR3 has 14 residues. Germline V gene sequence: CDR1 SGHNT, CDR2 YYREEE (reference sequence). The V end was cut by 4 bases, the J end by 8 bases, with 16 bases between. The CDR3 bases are TGTGCCAGCAGCGCCAAAGGACTAGGAGACACCATATATTTT. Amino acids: CASSAKGLGDTIYF.

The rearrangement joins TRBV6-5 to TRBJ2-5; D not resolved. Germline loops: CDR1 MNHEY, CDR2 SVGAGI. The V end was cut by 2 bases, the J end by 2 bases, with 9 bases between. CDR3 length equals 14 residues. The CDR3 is CASSYIATQETQYF. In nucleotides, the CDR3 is TGTGCCAGCAGTTACATTGCTACTCAAGAGACCCAGTACTTC.

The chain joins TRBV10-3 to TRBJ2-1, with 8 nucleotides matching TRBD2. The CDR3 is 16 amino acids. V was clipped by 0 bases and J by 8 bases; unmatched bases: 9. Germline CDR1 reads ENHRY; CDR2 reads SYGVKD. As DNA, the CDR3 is TGTGCCATCAGTGAGTCAACTCGGGAGGGCGTGGATGAGCAGTTCTTC. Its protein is CAISESTREGVDEQFF.

In DNA, the CDR3 is TGTGCCAGCAGCTCCTCCTCAGATACGCAGTATTTT. Its translation is CASSSSSDTQYF. The rearrangement joins TRBV11-2 to TRBJ2-3, with D unclear. The V end lost 4 bases, the J end lost 4 bases, and 6 bases lay between the germline ends. The CDR3 covers 12 residues. Per germline, CDR1 SGHAT and CDR2 FQNNGV.

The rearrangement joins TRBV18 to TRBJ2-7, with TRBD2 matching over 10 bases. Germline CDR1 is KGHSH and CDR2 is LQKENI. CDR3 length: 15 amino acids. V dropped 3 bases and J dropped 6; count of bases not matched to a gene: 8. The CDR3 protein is CASSPRLAGASEQYF. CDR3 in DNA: TGTGCCAGCTCACCGAGGCTAGCGGGAGCAAGCGAGCAGTACTTC.

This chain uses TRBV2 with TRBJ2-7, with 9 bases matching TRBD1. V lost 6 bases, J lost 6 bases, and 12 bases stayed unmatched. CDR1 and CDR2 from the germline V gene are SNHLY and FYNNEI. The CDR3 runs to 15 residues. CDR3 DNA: TGTGCCAGCAGGGGACGGACAGGGGCTCGTGTCGAGCAGTACTTC. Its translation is CASRGRTGARVEQYF.

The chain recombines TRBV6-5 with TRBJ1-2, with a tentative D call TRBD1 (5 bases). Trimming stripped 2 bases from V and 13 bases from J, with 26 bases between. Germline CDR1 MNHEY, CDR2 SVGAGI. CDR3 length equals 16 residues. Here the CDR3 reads CASSYIPSARGGASTF. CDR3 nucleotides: TGTGCCAGCAGTTACATCCCGTCCGCTCGTGGTGGGGCGTCCACCTTC.

Here the CDR3 reads CASSGGTGNGYTF. The DNA of the CDR3 is TGTGCCAGCAGTGGAGGGACAGGGAATGGCTACACCTTC. J is TRBJ1-2 and V is TRBV2; 9 nucleotides line up with TRBD1. The J segment lost 6 bases and the V segment lost 4 bases, leaving 3 bases of the junction unmatched. CDR3 length: 13 residues. In germline, CDR1 is SNHLY, CDR2 FYNNEI.

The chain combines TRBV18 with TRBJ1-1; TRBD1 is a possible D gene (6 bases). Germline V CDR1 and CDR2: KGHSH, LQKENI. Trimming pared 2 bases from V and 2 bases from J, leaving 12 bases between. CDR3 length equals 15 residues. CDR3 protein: CASSPRAGENTEAFF. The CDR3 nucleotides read TGTGCCAGCTCACCAAGGGCAGGGGAAAACACTGAAGCTTTCTTT.

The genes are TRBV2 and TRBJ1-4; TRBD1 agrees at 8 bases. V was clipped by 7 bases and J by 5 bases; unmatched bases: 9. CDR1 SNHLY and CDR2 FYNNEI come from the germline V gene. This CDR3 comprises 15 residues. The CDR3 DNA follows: TGTGCCAGCAACCGACAGGGGCGGGGAAATGAAAAACTGTTTTTT. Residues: CASNRQGRGNEKLFF.

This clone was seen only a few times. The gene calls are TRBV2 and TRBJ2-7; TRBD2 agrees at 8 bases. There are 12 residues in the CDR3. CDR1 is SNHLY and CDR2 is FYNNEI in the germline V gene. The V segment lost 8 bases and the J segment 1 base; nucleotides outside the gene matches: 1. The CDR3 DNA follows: TGTGCCAGCGGGACTAGGTCCTACGAGCAGTACTTC. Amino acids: CASGTRSYEQYF.

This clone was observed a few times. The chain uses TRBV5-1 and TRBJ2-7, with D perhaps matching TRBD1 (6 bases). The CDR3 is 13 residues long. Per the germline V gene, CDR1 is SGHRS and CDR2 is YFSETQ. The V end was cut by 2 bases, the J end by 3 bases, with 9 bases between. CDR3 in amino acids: CASSFDRSYEQYF. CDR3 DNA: TGCGCCAGCAGCTTCGACAGGAGCTACGAGCAGTACTTC.

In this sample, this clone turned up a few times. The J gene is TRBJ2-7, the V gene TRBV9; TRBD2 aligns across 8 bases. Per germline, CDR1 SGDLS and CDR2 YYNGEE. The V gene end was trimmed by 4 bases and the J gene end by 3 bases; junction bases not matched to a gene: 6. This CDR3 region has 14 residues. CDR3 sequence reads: CASSLSGTSYEQYF. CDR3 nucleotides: TGTGCCAGCAGCCTATCCGGGACTAGCTACGAGCAGTACTTC.

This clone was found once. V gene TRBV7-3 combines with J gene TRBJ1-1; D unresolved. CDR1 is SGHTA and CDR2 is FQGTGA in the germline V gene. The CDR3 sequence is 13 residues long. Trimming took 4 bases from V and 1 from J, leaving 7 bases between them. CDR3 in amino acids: CASSYTPNTEAFF. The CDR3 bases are TGTGCCAGCAGCTATACACCGAACACTGAAGCTTTCTTT. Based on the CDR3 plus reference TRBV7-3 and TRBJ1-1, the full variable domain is GAGVSQTPSNKVTEKGKYVELRCDPISGHTALYWYRQSLGQGPEFLIYFQGTGAADDSGLPNDRFFAVRPEGSVSTLKIQRTERGDSAVYLCASSYTPNTEAFFGQGTRLTVV.

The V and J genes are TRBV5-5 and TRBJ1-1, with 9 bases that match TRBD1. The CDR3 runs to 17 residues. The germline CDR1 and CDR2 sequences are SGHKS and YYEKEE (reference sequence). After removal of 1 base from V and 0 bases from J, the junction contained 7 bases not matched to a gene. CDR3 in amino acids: CASSLRTGARLNTEAFF. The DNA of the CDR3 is TGTGCCAGCAGCTTGCGGACAGGGGCGCGCTTGAACACTGAAGCTTTCTTT.

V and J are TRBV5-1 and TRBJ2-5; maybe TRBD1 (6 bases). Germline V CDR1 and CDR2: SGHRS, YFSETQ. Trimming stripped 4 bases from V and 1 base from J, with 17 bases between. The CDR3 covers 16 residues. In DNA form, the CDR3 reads TGCGCCAGCAGCCCACCACGAGGACAGCCCCAAGAGACCCAGTACTTC. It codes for CASSPPRGQPQETQYF.

The CDR3 sequence: CASSQDLGQGVTEAFF. In DNA, the CDR3 is TGCGCCAGCAGCCAAGATCTAGGACAGGGGGTCACTGAAGCTTTCTTT. The chain is built from TRBV4-3 and TRBJ1-1; TRBD1 matches at 10 bases. The ends lost 0 bases at V and 4 bases at J; junction bases unmatched: 5. From germline, CDR1 is LGHNA and CDR2 YSLEER. CDR3 length: 16 amino acids.

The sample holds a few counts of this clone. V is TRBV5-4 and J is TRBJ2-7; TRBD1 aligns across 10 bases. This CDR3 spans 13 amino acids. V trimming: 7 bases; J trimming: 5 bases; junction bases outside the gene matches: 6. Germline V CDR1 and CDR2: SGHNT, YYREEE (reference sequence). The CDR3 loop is CASGGQGSNEQYF. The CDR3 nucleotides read TGTGCCAGCGGGGGACAGGGGAGCAACGAGCAGTACTTC.

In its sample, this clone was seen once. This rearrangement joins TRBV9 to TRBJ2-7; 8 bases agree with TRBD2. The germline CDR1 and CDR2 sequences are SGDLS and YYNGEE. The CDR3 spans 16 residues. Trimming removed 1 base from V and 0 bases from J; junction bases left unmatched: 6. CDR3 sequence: CASSVSSGVSSYEQYF. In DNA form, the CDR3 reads TGTGCCAGCAGCGTAAGTAGCGGGGTAAGCTCCTACGAGCAGTACTTC. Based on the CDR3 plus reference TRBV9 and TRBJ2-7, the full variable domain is DSGVTQTPKHLITATGQRVTLRCSPRSGDLSVYWYQQSLDQGLQFLIQYYNGEERAKGNILERFSAQQFPDLHSELNLSSLELGDSALYFCASSVSSGVSSYEQYFGPGTRLTVT.